The 11 T cell receptor beta chains in this list originate from one sample, sequenced in a study of OX40 agonist ivuxolimab in advanced cancers. TCRdb's copy holds only in-frame clones and misses some; the assay was immunoSEQ multiplex PCR. The sample yields around 76,000 clones, around 87% seen once. The starting material was CD4+ or CD8+ T cells sorted from blood, obtained in a trial of the OX40 agonist ivuxolimab. The receptors were sampled from an adult with an advanced solid tumor such as melanoma, head and neck, liver or kidney cancer.

J is TRBJ1-3 and V is TRBV28; D may be TRBD1 (5 bases). CDR3 length equals 15 residues. Germline V CDR1 and CDR2: MDHEN, SYDVKM. Trimming pared 7 bases from V and 2 bases from J, leaving 15 bases between. DNA of the CDR3: TGTGCCAGCACCACCCCGGGGGGGGCTGGAAACACCATATATTTT. This gives the protein CASTTPGGAGNTIYF.

CDR3 nucleotides: TGTGCCAGCAGTTATTGGGGAGGGAACCCAGATACGCAGTATTTT. Translated: CASSYWGGNPDTQYF. This chain connects TRBV6-5 to TRBJ2-3; 7 positions match TRBD2. Germline trimming cut 3 bases from V and 4 bases from J; bases unmatched to any gene: 7. Per the germline V gene, CDR1 is MNHEY and CDR2 is SVGAGI. The CDR3 is 15 residues long.

In this sample, this clone turned up once. The chain is built from TRBV18 and TRBJ1-5; D unclear. The CDR3 length is 14 residues. Germline V gives CDR1 KGHSH, CDR2 LQKENI. V was shortened by 5 bases and J by 0 bases, with 8 bases between the two germline ends. CDR3 nucleotides: TGTGCCAGCTCAGTAAGTGATAGCAATCAGCCCCAGCATTTT. This gives the protein CASSVSDSNQPQHF.

This clone was recorded once. The chain employs TRBV6-1 and TRBJ2-1; 8 positions agree with TRBD2. The length of the CDR3 is 11 residues. V lost 8 bases, J lost 8 bases, and 2 bases stayed unmatched. CDR1 and CDR2 (germline): MNHNS, SASEGT. CDR3 amino acids: CASGLAHEQFF. As DNA, the CDR3 is TGTGCCAGCGGACTAGCACATGAGCAGTTCTTC.

The chain has TRBV11-1 and TRBJ1-3; no reliable D call. This CDR3 has 15 residues. Trimming left V 0 bases short and J 0 bases short, with 6 bases between. The germline gives CDR1 SGHAT, CDR2 FQDESV (reference sequence). DNA for the CDR3: TGTGCCAGCAGCTTAGCGGGATTCTCTGGAAACACCATATATTTT. It specifies CASSLAGFSGNTIYF.

For the CDR3, the DNA is TGTGCCAGCAGCCTCCCGGGAGGCGGCTACACCTTC. Translated: CASSLPGGGYTF. This chain joins TRBV7-9 and TRBJ1-2; D ambiguous. Germline lookup yields CDR1 SEHNR and CDR2 FQNEAQ (reference sequence). The CDR3 is made up of 12 amino acids. Trimming cost V 5 bases and J 8 bases, with 12 bases left between them.

This clone appeared once. The J gene is TRBJ2-2, the V gene TRBV4-1; 7 bases line up with TRBD2. There are 16 residues in the CDR3. V lost 2 bases to trimming and J lost 3 bases; unmatched junction nucleotides: 6. Germline V gene sequence: CDR1 MGHRA, CDR2 YSYEKL. In nucleotides, the CDR3 is TGCGCCAGCAGCCAACTATATAGCGGGTACACCGGGGAGCTGTTTTTT. Translating gives CASSQLYSGYTGELFF.

The rearrangement links TRBV25-1 to TRBJ1-6; perhaps TRBD1 as D (5 bases). V lost 4 bases and J lost 5, with 15 bases in between. CDR1 is MGHDK and CDR2 is SYGVNS in the germline V gene. This CDR3 spans 16 amino acids. This CDR3 reads CASSGSGRENNSPLHF. CDR3 sequence (DNA): TGTGCCAGCAGTGGATCCGGCAGGGAGAATAATTCACCCCTCCACTTT.

The rearrangement uses TRBV4-3 and TRBJ2-1; 13 bases fit TRBD2. The CDR3 length is 16 residues. Per the germline V gene, CDR1 is LGHNA and CDR2 is YSLEER. V was clipped by 4 bases and J by 5 bases; unmatched bases: 5. This CDR3 reads CASSLLTSGRNNEQFF. The CDR3 DNA is TGCGCCAGCAGCCTCCTGACTAGCGGGAGGAACAATGAGCAGTTCTTC.

The chain employs TRBV9 and TRBJ2-5; 8 bases match TRBD2. The V and J ends lost 6 bases and 5 bases, in that order; junction bases with no gene match: 15. The germline CDR1 and CDR2 sequences are SGDLS and YYNGEE. The CDR3 covers 16 residues. In nucleotides, the CDR3 is TGTGCCAGCACCTCAAGCCCAGCGGGGGTGGGGGAGACCCAGTACTTC. It specifies CASTSSPAGVGETQYF. Full variable domain (rest looked up from reference TRBV9 and TRBJ2-5): DSGVTQTPKHLITATGQRVTLRCSPRSGDLSVYWYQQSLDQGLQFLIQYYNGEERAKGNILERFSAQQFPDLHSELNLSSLELGDSALYFCASTSSPAGVGETQYFGPGTRLLVL.

This clone has a handful of counts. The chain uses TRBV13 and TRBJ1-1; D is undetermined. Germline V gene sequence: CDR1 PRHDT, CDR2 FYEKMQ (reference sequence). V was cut by 8 bases and J by 2 bases, with 6 bases left in between. This CDR3 is 11 amino acids long. The CDR3: CASGKNTEAFF. For the CDR3, the DNA is TGTGCCAGCGGGAAAAACACTGAAGCTTTCTTT.